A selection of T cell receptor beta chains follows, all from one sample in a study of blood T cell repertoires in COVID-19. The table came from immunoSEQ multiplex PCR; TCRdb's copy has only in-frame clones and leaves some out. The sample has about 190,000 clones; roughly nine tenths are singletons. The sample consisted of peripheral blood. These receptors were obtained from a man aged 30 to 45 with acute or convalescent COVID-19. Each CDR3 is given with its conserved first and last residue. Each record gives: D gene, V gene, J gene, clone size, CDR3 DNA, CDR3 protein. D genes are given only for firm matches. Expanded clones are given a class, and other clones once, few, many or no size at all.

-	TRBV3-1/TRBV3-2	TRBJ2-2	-	TGTGCCAGCAGCCAAGAGATTTTACTCACCGGGGAGCTGTTTTTT	CASSQEILLTGELFF
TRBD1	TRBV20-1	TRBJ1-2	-	TGCAGTGCTAGTCATGGACAGGGTAGGAACTATGGCTACACCTTC	CSASHGQGRNYGYTF
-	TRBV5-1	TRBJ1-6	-	TGCGCCAGCAGCTTGGACGGGGTTGAGTCACCCCTCCACTTT	CASSLDGVESPLHF
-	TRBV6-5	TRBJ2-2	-	TGTGCCAGCAGTCGTAACACCGGGGAGCTGTTTTTT	CASSRNTGELFF
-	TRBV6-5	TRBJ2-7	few	TGTGCCAGCAGCCTCAAGAGCGTTCCCCACGAGCAGTACTTC	CASSLKSVPHEQYF
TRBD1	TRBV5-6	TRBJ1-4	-	TGTGCCAGCAGCTCTTCGGAGGGACAGACTAATGAAAAACTGTTTTTT	CASSSSEGQTNEKLFF
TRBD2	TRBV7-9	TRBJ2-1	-	TGTGCCAGCAGCCGGACTAGCGTCTGGACCAATGAGCAGTTCTTC	CASSRTSVWTNEQFF
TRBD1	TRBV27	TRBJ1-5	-	TGTGCCAGCAGTTTATCACAGGGACAGGGTCAGCCCCAGCATTTT	CASSLSQGQGQPQHF
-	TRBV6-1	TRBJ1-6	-	TGTGCCAGCAGTGAAAGGGGCAAGGTGACCCTCCACTTT	CASSERGKVTLHF
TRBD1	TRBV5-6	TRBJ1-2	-	TGTGCCAGCAGCCAAGGGGGCGCGCGGGGCTACACCTTC	CASSQGGARGYTF
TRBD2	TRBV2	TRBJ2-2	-	TGTGCCAGCAGCAGTCTCCTAGCGGGGAACGGGGAGCTGTTTTTT	CASSSLLAGNGELFF
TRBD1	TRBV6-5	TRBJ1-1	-	TGTGCCAGCAGTCATGGGACAGAGGGTGAAGCTTTCTTT	CASSHGTEGEAFF
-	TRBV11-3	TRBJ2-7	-	TGTGCCAGCAGCAGGACAAGCAAACACGAGCAGTACTTC	CASSRTSKHEQYF
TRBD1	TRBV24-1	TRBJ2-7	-	TGTGCCACCAGTGCGACAGGGGGGGAGCAGTACTTC	CATSATGGEQYF
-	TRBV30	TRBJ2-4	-	TGTGCCTGGAGTATAGAGCTAGCCAAAAACATTCAGTACTTC	CAWSIELAKNIQYF
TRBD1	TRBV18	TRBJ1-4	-	TGTGCCAGCTCACCAGGCAGGGGGCTCGAAAAACTGTTTTTT	CASSPGRGLEKLFF
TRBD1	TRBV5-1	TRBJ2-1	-	TGCGCCAGCAGCTTGGTTGGACAGGGTTTTGCTGAGCAGTTCTTC	CASSLVGQGFAEQFF
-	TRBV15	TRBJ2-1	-	TGTGCCACCAGCAGAGAGAGGGCAGGTTATGAGCAGTTCTTC	CATSRERAGYEQFF
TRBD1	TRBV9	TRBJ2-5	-	TGTGCCAGCAGCGGCCGGGACAGGGAAGAGACCCAGTACTTC	CASSGRDREETQYF
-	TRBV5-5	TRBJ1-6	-	TGTGCCAGCAGCTTGGGTGGACAGATTAATTCACCCCTCCACTTT	CASSLGGQINSPLHF
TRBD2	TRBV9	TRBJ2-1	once	TGTGCCAGCAGCGTAGCGGCTAGCGGGATAAGTGAGCAGTTCTTC	CASSVAASGISEQFF
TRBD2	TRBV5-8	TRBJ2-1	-	TGTGCCAGCAGCTTGGGACTAGCGGGCTCCTACAATGAGCAGTTCTTC	CASSLGLAGSYNEQFF